What follows is one T cell receptor (beta chain) and its context. Its antigen remains unknown. The PCR contained 60 Vbeta and 13 Jbeta primers. Original handling: An analysis that came later counted approximately 76 million unique TCR beta chains, around 10 million shared. Generated by immunoSEQ multiplex PCR, the TCRdb table keeps only in-frame clones and is missing some. The V and J calls and clone size were taken over from that table, and D and trimming were inferred from the DNA. The sample carries over 80,000 clones, approximately 83% recorded once. This sample is drawn from a study of cytomegalovirus exposure and HLA in healthy donors. Across the study: Within an early data release were tens of millions of unique TCRs drawn from HLA-typed donors.

Study results and caveats: Later analysis demonstrated an association between a missense DCLRE1C variant and TCR beta V- and J-gene trimming. One later analysis reportedly identified an Asian-associated ancestry cluster that showed fewer N-insertions than the approximately 710-donor mean.

Sequencing input: PBMCs. The TCR comes from a man aged 50 to 60 in good health and CMV-seronegative.

The CDR3 loop reads CASSFTGVAKNIQYF. CDR3 bases: TGTGCCAGCAGCTTTACCGGGGTGGCCAAAAACATTCAGTACTTC. The V call is TRBV7-9, the J call TRBJ2-4; D is possibly TRBD2 (5 bases). This CDR3 has 15 residues. Looked up from germline, CDR1 is SEHNR and CDR2 is FQNEAQ (reference sequence). The V end lost 3 bases, the J end lost 1 base, and 10 bases lay between the germline ends.